The 15 T cell receptor beta chains given below trace back to one sample, sequenced in a study of T-cell reconstitution after alpha-beta-depleted transplantation in children. It was with unique molecular identifiers that the TCRbeta library was prepared. From the PCR reads, TCRdb called clonotypes with MiXCR, one entry per CDR3 protein. This repertoire shows 70,000 to 95,000 distinct CDR3 sequences, about a sixth found once; its top ten account for roughly a fifth. Material: PBMCs, mostly from graft donor cells, obtained 180 days after TCRalphabeta/CD19-depleted stem cell transplant. The receptor source for this set is a male patient aged 2 to 9 who had a stem cell transplant for acute lymphoblastic leukemia, so the T cells may come from the graft donor.

As DNA, the CDR3 is TGCAGCGTTGTAGGCACAACAGATACGCAGTATTTT. Translation: CSVVGTTDTQYF. This sequence joins TRBV29-1 and TRBJ2-3; D not certain. The CDR3 has 12 amino acids. Trimming took 4 bases from V and 3 from J, leaving 8 bases between them. The germline gives CDR1 SQVTM, CDR2 ANQGSEA.

The sample holds a few counts of this clonotype. The chain has TRBV7-9 and TRBJ1-5; 12 bases fit TRBD1. The ends lost 5 bases at V and 5 bases at J; junction bases unmatched: 10. The CDR3 runs 17 residues. The germline gives CDR1 SEHNR, CDR2 FQNEAQ (reference sequence). The CDR3 protein is CASSPGTGGFLDQPQHF. In DNA, the CDR3 is TGTGCCAGCAGCCCCGGGACAGGGGGCTTTTTGGATCAGCCCCAGCATTTT. The complete variable domain, with remaining parts taken from reference TRBV7-9 and TRBJ1-5, reads DTGVSQNPRHKITKRGQNVTFRCDPISEHNRLYWYRQTLGQGPEFLTYFQNEAQLEKSRLLSDRFSAERPKGSFSTLEIQRTEQGDSAMYLCASSPGTGGFLDQPQHFGDGTRLSIL.

V gene TRBV25-1 combines with J gene TRBJ2-5; unclear D gene. Looked up from germline, CDR1 is MGHDK and CDR2 is SYGVNS. The germline V and J ends were trimmed by 8 bases and 5 bases, with 18 bases remaining between them. The CDR3 totals 14 residues. As DNA, the CDR3 is TGTGCCAGCTCAGAAATTTTAGCTGGGGAGACCCAGTACTTC. It translates to CASSEILAGETQYF.

This clonotype was recorded at least ten times. This chain connects TRBV6-1 to TRBJ2-3; 10 nucleotides line up with TRBD2. There are 14 residues in the CDR3. CDR1 and CDR2 (germline): MNHNS, SASEGT. J lost 4 bases, V lost 8 bases, and 6 bases had no gene match. The DNA of the CDR3 is TGTGCCAGCGGATCCGGGACTAGCGCAGATACGCAGTATTTT. Translation gives CASGSGTSADTQYF.

Turning to this clonotype: A read error is likely, as this CDR3 ends without the conserved phenylalanine or tryptophan. No DNA is shown, since the ends of the CDR3 on it are uncertain; the CDR3 is the one TCRdb lists. The chain links TRBV20-1 to TRBJ2-4; the table assigns TRBD2, which was not confirmed against the DNA. From germline, CDR1 is DFQATT and CDR2 SNEGSKA (reference sequence). Ends included, the CDR3 has 13 residues. The CDR3 reads CSASGRKADLSRA.

This chain links TRBV6-1 with TRBJ2-2; 11 bases fit TRBD2. CDR1 MNHNS and CDR2 SASEGT come from the germline V gene. V lost 6 bases and J lost 0; bases outside the gene matches: 6. This CDR3 has 17 residues. The CDR3 DNA reads as TGTGCCAGCAGAGCACTAGCGGGGGCCGCGAACACCGGGGAGCTGTTTTTT. Amino acids: CASRALAGAANTGELFF.

In its sample, this clonotype was seen many times. The V and J genes are TRBV27 and TRBJ2-7; the D gene is possibly TRBD2 (5 bases). V lost 6 bases to trimming and J lost 3 bases, with 12 bases between them. This CDR3 comprises 13 residues. Per the germline V gene, CDR1 is MNHEY and CDR2 is SMNVEV (reference sequence). The CDR3 loop reads CASSPVRVYEQYF. Written as DNA, the CDR3 is TGTGCCAGCAGCCCAGTGAGGGTCTACGAGCAGTACTTC.

The DNA of the CDR3 is TGTGCCAGCAGTTTACTGGGGCAGGGGAACACTGAAGCTTTCTTT. Amino acids: CASSLLGQGNTEAFF. This sequence joins TRBV12-3 or TRBV12-4 and TRBJ1-1; TRBD1 might be the D (5 bases). The V end was cut by 2 bases, the J end by 1 base, with 11 bases between. The CDR3 contains 15 residues.

The rearrangement joins TRBV30 to TRBJ1-1, with 7 bases identical to TRBD1. With V trimmed by 7 bases and J by 3 bases, 8 bases remained unmatched. CDR1 and CDR2 from the germline V gene are GTSNPN and SVGIG (reference sequence). There are 13 residues in the CDR3. The CDR3 sequence: CASTGRRDTEAFF. The CDR3 DNA reads as TGTGCCTCGACAGGGAGGAGAGACACTGAAGCTTTCTTT.

The chain links TRBV7-2 to TRBJ1-5, with D tentatively TRBD1 (6 bases). There are 14 residues in the CDR3. Germline-derived CDR1 and CDR2 are SGHTA and FQGNSA. V was clipped by 1 base and J by 4 bases, with 8 bases between them. Here the CDR3 reads CASSLVQGNQPQHF. In DNA form, the CDR3 reads TGTGCCAGCAGCTTAGTCCAGGGGAATCAGCCCCAGCATTTT.

This clonotype showed up just a few times. The V gene is TRBV5-6, the J gene TRBJ2-7; D remains ambiguous. Trimming cost V 0 bases and J 7 bases, with 11 bases left between them. This CDR3 is 13 amino acids long. Germline values: CDR1 SGHDT, CDR2 YYEEEE. The CDR3 DNA reads TGTGCCAGCAGCTTGGTGGCAGTGGGGGAGCAGTACTTC. This sequence encodes CASSLVAVGEQYF.

This clonotype was seen repeatedly, ten times or more. The chain links TRBV7-2 to TRBJ1-5; D is unclear. With 5 bases removed from V and 4 bases from J, the gap between germline ends came to 15 bases. Germline values: CDR1 SGHTA, CDR2 FQGNSA. The CDR3 consists of 15 residues. The CDR3 bases are TGTGCCAGCAGCCGAGAGGGATCAGGAAATCAGCCCCAGCATTTT. It yields the protein CASSREGSGNQPQHF.

The V gene is TRBV10-3, the J gene TRBJ2-1, with 10 bases identical to TRBD1. The J segment lost 8 bases and the V segment lost 6 bases, leaving 4 bases of the junction unmatched. The CDR3 runs 13 residues. CDR1 is ENHRY and CDR2 is SYGVKD in the germline V gene. In nucleotides, the CDR3 is TGTGCCATCAGGGGACAGGGGAAGGATGAGCAGTTCTTC. This sequence encodes CAIRGQGKDEQFF.

The genes are TRBV11-2 and TRBJ2-5; possibly TRBD2 for D (7 bases). The CDR3 contains 14 residues. V was cut by 3 bases and J by 4 bases, with 12 bases left in between. CDR1 is SGHAT and CDR2 is FQNNGV in the germline V gene. CDR3 sequence (DNA): TGTGCCAGCAGCTTTGGGGGGGGCTCAGAGACCCAGTACTTC. Its translation is CASSFGGGSETQYF.

V gene TRBV29-1 combines with J gene TRBJ2-7; 7 bases are shared with TRBD1. The germline CDR1 and CDR2 sequences are SQVTM and ANQGSEA. The CDR3 length is 13 residues. The CDR3 coding sequence is TGCGGCACCTTACAGGGGAGCTCCTACGAGCAGTACTTC. Translated, it gives CGTLQGSSYEQYF.